This entry lists 7 T cell receptor beta chains sequenced from one sample in a study of cytomegalovirus exposure and HLA in healthy donors. TCRdb's table, derived via immunoSEQ multiplex PCR, lists solely in-frame clones and lacks some. The data contain hundreds of thousands of clones, around 87% of them singletons. Sequencing was carried out using PBMCs. These receptors were taken from a man aged 18 to 30 in good health and CMV-seronegative.

This clone was detected a few times. This chain connects TRBV4-2 to TRBJ2-1; perhaps TRBD1 as D (5 bases). The CDR3 runs 14 residues. Germline lookup yields CDR1 LGHNA and CDR2 YNFKEQ. V was clipped by 3 bases and J by 7 bases, with 13 bases between them. Written as DNA, the CDR3 is TGTGCCAGCAGCCAGGAAATCTACAGGAATGAGCAGTTCTTC. Amino acids: CASSQEIYRNEQFF.

The gene calls are TRBV5-1 and TRBJ1-1; a weak D match, TRBD1 (6 bases). The CDR3 is 16 residues long. Germline CDR1 and CDR2: SGHRS and YFSETQ. Deletions cut 5 bases from V and 4 bases from J, with 21 bases between. DNA for the CDR3: TGCGCCAGCAGAGTCCAACCGGGACAACTTCGCACTGAAGCTTTCTTT. Its translation: CASRVQPGQLRTEAFF.

V is TRBV5-8 and J is TRBJ1-2, with 8 bases matching TRBD1. This CDR3 has 16 amino acids. Germline V CDR1 and CDR2: SGHTS, YDEGEE. With V trimmed by 4 bases and J by 0 bases, 8 bases remained unmatched. This CDR3 is CASSILRDRSNYGYTF. CDR3 DNA sequence: TGTGCCAGCAGCATACTCCGGGACAGGTCTAACTATGGCTACACCTTC. The variable domain in full, with the rest retrieved from reference TRBV5-8 and TRBJ1-2, is EAGVTQSPTHLIKTRGQQATLRCSPISGHTSVYWYQQALGLGLQFLLWYDEGEERNRGNFPPRFSGRQFPNYSSELNVNALELEDSALYLCASSILRDRSNYGYTFGSGTRLTVV.

The chain couples TRBV6-5 to TRBJ2-5, with TRBD2 matching 7 bases. The trim removed 8 bases at V and 3 bases at J, leaving 3 bases unmatched. The CDR3 runs 12 residues. Germline lookup yields CDR1 MNHEY and CDR2 SVGAGI. The CDR3 DNA reads as TGTGCCAGCGCCGGGGGGAAAGAGACCCAGTACTTC. It yields the protein CASAGGKETQYF.

V gene TRBV28 combines with J gene TRBJ2-7; 8 bases align to TRBD2. Unmatched junction bases numbered 12, after V lost 5 bases and J lost 3 bases. Germline V gene data show CDR1 as MDHEN and CDR2 as SYDVKM. This CDR3 is 16 amino acids long. For the CDR3, the DNA is TGTGCCAGCAGTCCTAACTGGCGGGAGGTAGGCTACGAGCAGTACTTC. Amino acid sequence: CASSPNWREVGYEQYF.

The chain employs TRBV27 and TRBJ2-7; 9 nucleotides align to TRBD2. V shed 8 bases, J shed 5 bases, and the junction held 4 bases outside the gene matches. This CDR3 region has 12 residues. Germline CDR1 is MNHEY and CDR2 is SMNVEV (reference sequence). CDR3: CASAGGPHEQYF. The CDR3, as DNA: TGTGCCAGCGCGGGAGGGCCCCACGAGCAGTACTTC.

The chain is built from TRBV15 and TRBJ2-2; 8 bases match TRBD2. Looked up from germline, CDR1 is LNHNV and CDR2 is YYDKDF (reference sequence). The CDR3 is made up of 16 amino acids. J lost 3 bases, V lost 1 base, and 4 bases had no gene match. This CDR3 is CATSRVAGLDTGELFF. Written as DNA, the CDR3 is TGTGCCACCAGCAGAGTAGCGGGACTCGACACCGGGGAGCTGTTTTTT.